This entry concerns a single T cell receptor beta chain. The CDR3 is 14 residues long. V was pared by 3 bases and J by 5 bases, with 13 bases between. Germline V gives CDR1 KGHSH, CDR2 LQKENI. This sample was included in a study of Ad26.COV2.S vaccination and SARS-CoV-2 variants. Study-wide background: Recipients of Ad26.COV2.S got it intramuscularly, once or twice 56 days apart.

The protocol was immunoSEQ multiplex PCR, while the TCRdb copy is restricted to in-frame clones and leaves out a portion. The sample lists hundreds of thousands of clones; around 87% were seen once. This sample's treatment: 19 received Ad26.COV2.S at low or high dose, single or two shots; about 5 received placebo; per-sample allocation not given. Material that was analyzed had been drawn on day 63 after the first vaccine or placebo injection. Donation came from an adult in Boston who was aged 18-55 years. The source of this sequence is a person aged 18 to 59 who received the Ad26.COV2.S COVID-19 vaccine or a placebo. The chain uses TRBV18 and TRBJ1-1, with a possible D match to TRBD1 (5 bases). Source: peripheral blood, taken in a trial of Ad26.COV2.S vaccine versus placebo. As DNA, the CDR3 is TGTGCCAGCTCACCGGGACTCCGGGGGACTGAAGCTTTCTTT. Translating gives CASSPGLRGTEAFF. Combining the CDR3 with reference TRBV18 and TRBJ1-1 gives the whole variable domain NAGVMQNPRHLVRRRGQEARLRCSPMKGHSHVYWYRQLPEEGLKFMVYLQKENIIDESGMPKERFSAEFPKEGPSILRIQQVVRGDSAAYFCASSPGLRGTEAFFGQGTRLTVV.